Listed below are T cell receptor beta chains from one sample, sequenced in a study of blood T cell repertoires in COVID-19. The table came from immunoSEQ multiplex PCR; TCRdb's copy has only in-frame clones and leaves some out. Here the sample spans approximately 330,000 clones, roughly 90% being singletons. The sequencing sample was made of peripheral blood. These receptors were collected from a woman aged 45 to 65 with active or convalescent COVID-19. Each CDR3 is given with its conserved first and last residue. D genes are given only for firm matches. Some rows mark clone size as missing; the rest say once, few, many or name a class of expanded clone.

NA	TRBV4-3	TRBD1	14	TRBJ1-6	CASGQGLYNSPLHF	TGCGCCAGCGGACAGGGGCTCTATAATTCACCCCTCCACTTT
NA	TRBV5-1	NA	17	TRBJ2-1	CASSWPTGRAVLNEQFF	TGCGCCAGCAGTTGGCCTACCGGCAGGGCGGTGTTGAATGAGCAGTTCTTC
once	TRBV19	TRBD2	16	TRBJ2-5	CASSITGTSGQETQYF	TGTGCCAGTAGTATAACCGGGACTAGCGGACAAGAGACCCAGTACTTC
NA	TRBV5-1	TRBD1	15	TRBJ1-6	CASTRDRGSYSPLHF	TGCGCCAGCACCCGGGACAGGGGATCCTATTCACCCCTCCACTTT
NA	TRBV30	NA	12	TRBJ1-5	CAWTTGNQPQHF	TGTGCCTGGACAACGGGCAATCAGCCCCAGCATTTT
NA	TRBV5-1	NA	16	TRBJ2-6	CASSFTGTSGANVLTF	TGCGCCAGCAGCTTCACAGGGACATCTGGGGCCAACGTCCTGACTTTC
NA	TRBV6-6	TRBD2	15	TRBJ2-2	CASIYGLAQTGELFF	TGTGCCAGCATTTATGGACTAGCGCAGACCGGGGAGCTGTTTTTT
NA	TRBV30	TRBD1	13	TRBJ1-5	CAWQGTGNQPQHF	TGTGCCTGGCAGGGGACAGGGAATCAGCCCCAGCATTTT
NA	TRBV28	NA	14	TRBJ2-7	CASTPEGLTYEQYF	TGTGCCAGCACCCCCGAGGGCCTCACCTACGAGCAGTACTTC
NA	TRBV18	NA	13	TRBJ1-2	CASSPSGGHGYTF	TGTGCCAGCTCACCGTCGGGAGGGCATGGCTACACCTTC